The 27 T cell receptor beta chains below all came from one sample that was sequenced in a study of cytomegalovirus exposure and HLA in healthy donors. Primers included in the PCR were 60 Vbeta and 13 Jbeta primers. The protocol was immunoSEQ multiplex PCR, while the TCRdb copy is restricted to in-frame clones and leaves out a portion. This table holds fewer than 200,000 clones. The sequenced sample consisted of PBMCs. The receptors shown here come from a man aged 30 to 39 in good health and CMV-seronegative.

The chain is built from TRBV28 and TRBJ1-2; 7 nucleotides agree with TRBD1. V lost 4 bases, J lost 0 bases, and 2 bases stayed unmatched. CDR3 length equals 14 residues. Germline lookup yields CDR1 MDHEN and CDR2 SYDVKM. CDR3 nucleotide sequence: TGTGCCAGCAGTTCAGGACAGGCTAACTATGGCTACACCTTC. It yields the protein CASSSGQANYGYTF.

The V call is TRBV7-7, the J call TRBJ2-2; 8 nucleotides agree with TRBD1. The V gene's germline CDR1 is SSHAT and CDR2 FNYEAQ (reference sequence). The CDR3 has 17 residues. Unmatched junction bases numbered 6, after V lost 0 bases and J lost 3 bases. CDR3 loop: CASSLAPPRGHTGELFF. The CDR3 DNA reads TGTGCCAGCAGCTTAGCCCCCCCCAGGGGGCACACCGGGGAGCTGTTTTTT.

The chain carries TRBV4-3 and TRBJ2-7, with no clear D. The germline V gene has CDR1 LGHNA and CDR2 YSLEER. V gave up 1 base and J gave up 0 bases, with 10 bases separating them. The length of the CDR3 is 15 residues. In nucleotides, the CDR3 is TGCGCCAGCAGCCAAGGGGCAGGATACTCCTACGAGCAGTACTTC. It is translated as CASSQGAGYSYEQYF.

V gene TRBV19 combines with J gene TRBJ2-7, with 9 positions matching TRBD2. The CDR3 totals 17 residues. V trimming: 0 bases; J trimming: 4 bases; junction bases outside the gene matches: 10. Germline loops: CDR1 LNHDA, CDR2 SQIVND (reference sequence). The CDR3 region is CASSIDLSTSGQYEQYF. CDR3 nucleotides: TGTGCCAGTAGTATAGATCTCAGCACTAGCGGGCAGTACGAGCAGTACTTC. Full variable domain (missing parts from reference TRBV19 and TRBJ2-7): DGGITQSPKYLFRKEGQNVTLSCEQNLNHDAMYWYRQDPGQGLRLIYYSQIVNDFQKGDIAEGYSVSREKKESFPLTVTSAQKNPTAFYLCASSIDLSTSGQYEQYFGPGTRLTVT.

V and J are TRBV19 and TRBJ2-3; 7 bases agree with TRBD2. The J segment lost 0 bases and the V segment lost 1 base, leaving 1 base of the junction unmatched. CDR3 length: 15 residues. Germline CDR1 is LNHDA and CDR2 is SQIVND (reference sequence). The CDR3 region is CASSIGDYSTDTQYF. CDR3 nucleotide sequence: TGTGCCAGTAGTATAGGGGACTATAGCACAGATACGCAGTATTTT.

The rearrangement joins TRBV15 to TRBJ1-2; 7 nucleotides align to TRBD1. The trim removed 1 base at V and 7 bases at J, leaving 9 bases unmatched. CDR1 is LNHNV and CDR2 is YYDKDF in the germline V gene (reference sequence). This CDR3 spans 15 amino acids. CDR3 DNA: TGTGCCACCAGCAGAGTTTTTGGGCCAGGGGGTGGCTACACCTTC. This codes for CATSRVFGPGGGYTF. Drawing the rest from reference TRBV15 and TRBJ1-2, the complete variable domain is DAMVIQNPRYQVTQFGKPVTLSCSQTLNHNVMYWYQQKSSQAPKLLFHYYDKDFNNEADTPDNFQSRRPNTSFCFLDIRSPGLGDTAMYLCATSRVFGPGGGYTFGSGTRLTVV.

The CDR3 region is CSVDDPTGRYEQYF. The DNA of the CDR3 is TGCAGCGTTGATGATCCGACAGGCAGATACGAGCAGTACTTC. The chain combines TRBV29-1 with TRBJ2-7; a possible D gene is TRBD1 (6 bases). Trimming removed 3 bases from V and 4 bases from J, with 16 bases in between. The CDR3 runs to 14 residues. Germline V CDR1 and CDR2: SQVTM, ANQGSEA.

This chain links TRBV7-7 with TRBJ2-5, with D possibly being TRBD2 (5 bases). The J call may not be correct, given that the DNA end is closer to TRBJ2-7. The CDR3 extends over 13 amino acids. Germline V gives CDR1 SSHAT, CDR2 FNYEAQ (reference sequence). CDR3 sequence (DNA): TGTGCCAGCAGCCAGGACTTTTCCCACGAGCAGTACTTC. Residues: CASSQDFSHEQYF.

The chain combines TRBV30 with TRBJ2-7; 8 positions match TRBD1. The germline gives CDR1 GTSNPN, CDR2 SVGIG (reference sequence). This CDR3 contains 14 residues. The V gene end was trimmed by 2 bases and the J gene end by 3 bases; junction bases not matched to a gene: 6. CDR3 amino acids: CAWSYGQGFYEQYF. The CDR3 bases are TGTGCCTGGAGTTACGGACAGGGTTTCTACGAGCAGTACTTC.

The chain couples TRBV25-1 to TRBJ2-2; 9 nucleotides line up with TRBD2. J was trimmed by 5 bases and V by 6 bases; bases with no gene match: 7. Germline assignment: CDR1 MGHDK and CDR2 SYGVNS. The CDR3 loop spans 15 amino acids. This chain's CDR3 is CASRAGGAGTGELFF. In nucleotides, the CDR3 is TGTGCCAGCAGGGCGGGGGGGGCCGGAACCGGGGAGCTGTTTTTT.

The chain employs TRBV28 and TRBJ1-1; the D is unclear. The CDR3 is made up of 11 amino acids. Trimming pared 5 bases from V and 8 bases from J, leaving 9 bases between. The germline gives CDR1 MDHEN, CDR2 SYDVKM. CDR3 sequence reads: CASSLSLEAFF. DNA for the CDR3: TGTGCCAGCAGTCTAAGCCTAGAAGCTTTCTTT.

The gene calls are TRBV7-2 and TRBJ1-1; the D gene is possibly TRBD1 (5 bases). The CDR3 extends over 16 amino acids. Germline CDR1 and CDR2: SGHTA and FQGNSA. Trimming shortened V by 5 bases and J by 2 bases, and 18 bases separated the two germline ends. CDR3 in DNA: TGTGCCAGCAGCCCCGACTTCGGACGGACAAACACTGAAGCTTTCTTT. Amino acids: CASSPDFGRTNTEAFF.

This chain uses TRBV27 with TRBJ2-7; D ambiguous. Germline CDR1 MNHEY, CDR2 SMNVEV (reference sequence). CDR3 size: 13 residues. V was clipped by 5 bases and J by 10 bases, with 18 bases between them. The CDR3 region is CASSLTFYAVQYF. Written as DNA, the CDR3 is TGTGCCAGCAGTCTGACTTTCTACGCCGTACAGTACTTC.

The gene calls are TRBV9 and TRBJ2-5; no clear D gene. The J call may be incorrect, as the DNA end agrees better with TRBJ2-7. The CDR3 loop spans 14 amino acids. From germline, CDR1 is SGDLS and CDR2 YYNGEE. The CDR3 DNA is TGTGCCAGCAGCGTGCGTCCGTCCTCCTACGAGCAGTACTTC. It yields the protein CASSVRPSSYEQYF.

This chain uses TRBV18 with TRBJ2-4, with D possibly matching TRBD1 (6 bases). Deletions cut 3 bases from V and 7 bases from J, with 10 bases between. Germline V gene data show CDR1 as KGHSH and CDR2 as LQKENI. The CDR3 extends over 13 amino acids. The chain's CDR3 is CASSPQGSNIQYF. The DNA of the CDR3 is TGTGCCAGCTCACCCCAGGGGAGCAACATTCAGTACTTC.

A remark on this clone: This same CDR3 is encoded by further DNA sequences in the sample. This rearrangement joins TRBV11-3 to TRBJ2-2; 9 positions match TRBD1. The CDR3 is 14 residues long. The V gene's germline CDR1 is SGHNT and CDR2 YENEEA. V lost 4 bases to trimming and J lost 6 bases; unmatched junction nucleotides: 3. CDR3 amino acids: CASSWGQGAGELFF. CDR3 bases: TGTGCCAGCAGCTGGGGACAGGGTGCCGGGGAGCTGTTTTTT.

The chain joins TRBV12-5 to TRBJ2-1, with a tentative D call TRBD2 (6 bases). V lost 5 bases, J lost 0 bases, and 14 bases lay in between. CDR1 is LGHNT and CDR2 is FRNRAP in the germline V gene. The CDR3 consists of 16 residues. This CDR3 reads CASGGGTAYSYNEQFF. CDR3 DNA: TGTGCTAGTGGTGGCGGGACGGCTTACTCCTACAATGAGCAGTTCTTC.

V and J are TRBV7-6 and TRBJ2-7, with unresolved D. V gave up 4 bases and J gave up 5 bases, with 9 bases separating them. CDR1 SGHVS and CDR2 FNYEAQ come from the germline V gene. This CDR3 has 12 amino acids. As DNA, the CDR3 is TGTGCCAGCAGCTCAGAGGCCCACGAGCAGTACTTC. Protein: CASSSEAHEQYF.

This chain joins TRBV6-5 and TRBJ1-3, with 7 positions matching TRBD1. Unmatched junction bases numbered 6, after V lost 0 bases and J lost 4 bases. CDR3 length: 16 residues. Germline CDR1 MNHEY, CDR2 SVGAGI. CDR3 in amino acids: CASSYSYSGGGNTIYF. The CDR3 region has the DNA TGTGCCAGCAGTTACTCGTATTCAGGGGGGGGAAACACCATATATTTT.

This chain connects TRBV6-5 to TRBJ2-3; 7 bases line up with TRBD2. Germline V CDR1 and CDR2: MNHEY, SVGAGI. The V segment lost 0 bases and the J segment 6 bases; nucleotides outside the gene matches: 6. This CDR3 is 15 amino acids long. The CDR3 nucleotides are TGTGCCAGCAGTTACTCTCAAAGCGGGGAGGATACGCAGTATTTT. Its protein is CASSYSQSGEDTQYF.

As regards this clone: The sample has other DNA sequences that encode this CDR3 too. The rearrangement joins TRBV5-4 to TRBJ1-1; 8 nucleotides line up with TRBD1. After removal of 4 bases from V and 5 bases from J, the junction contained 4 bases not matched to a gene. The V gene's germline CDR1 is SGHNT and CDR2 YYREEE (reference sequence). The CDR3 has 13 amino acids. The CDR3 DNA reads TGTGCCAGCAGCCTGGACAGGGTAACTGAAGCTTTCTTT. Its translation: CASSLDRVTEAFF.

This chain uses TRBV29-1 with TRBJ1-1, with TRBD1 matching over 10 bases. Germline V gene data show CDR1 as SQVTM and CDR2 as ANQGSEA. The J segment lost 1 base and the V segment lost 1 base, leaving 3 bases of the junction unmatched. The CDR3 contains 15 residues. CDR3 bases: TGCAGCGTTGAAGGTGGGGACAGGGGGAACACTGAAGCTTTCTTT. This sequence encodes CSVEGGDRGNTEAFF.

V gene TRBV28 combines with J gene TRBJ2-3, with TRBD1 matching over 8 bases. Germline V lookup: CDR1 MDHEN, CDR2 SYDVKM. The CDR3 has 15 amino acids. Trimming took 7 bases from V and 0 from J; bases not matched to a gene: 6. CDR3 in amino acids: CASTTQGASTDTQYF. The CDR3 DNA follows: TGTGCCAGCACCACCCAGGGGGCTAGCACAGATACGCAGTATTTT. Drawing the rest from reference TRBV28 and TRBJ2-3, the complete variable domain is DVKVTQSSRYLVKRTGEKVFLECVQDMDHENMFWYRQDPGLGLRLIYFSYDVKMKEKGDIPEGYSVSREKKERFSLILESASTNQTSMYLCASTTQGASTDTQYFGPGTRLTVL.

This chain uses TRBV27 with TRBJ1-1, with TRBD1 as a possible D gene (5 bases). This CDR3 comprises 14 residues. Trimming pared 8 bases from V and 0 bases from J, leaving 13 bases between. The germline CDR1 and CDR2 sequences are MNHEY and SMNVEV (reference sequence). The CDR3 here is CASGSYRMNTEAFF. As DNA, the CDR3 is TGTGCCAGCGGATCGTACAGGATGAACACTGAAGCTTTCTTT.

V is TRBV6-1 and J is TRBJ1-2; possibly TRBD1 for D (6 bases). This CDR3 comprises 15 residues. Germline values: CDR1 MNHNS, CDR2 SASEGT. The V end was cut by 2 bases, the J end by 7 bases, with 17 bases between. The CDR3: CASSERVGGAVGYTF. The DNA of the CDR3 is TGTGCCAGCAGTGAACGCGTGGGGGGGGCAGTTGGCTACACCTTC.

Comment on this clone: Different DNA sequences within this sample yield the same CDR3. CDR3 residues: CAIRGTGSSYEQYF. The CDR3 bases are TGTGCCATCAGAGGGACAGGGAGCTCCTACGAGCAGTACTTC. The rearrangement links TRBV10-3 to TRBJ2-7; 9 bases line up with TRBD1. V was clipped by 6 bases and J by 0 bases; unmatched bases: 3. Germline CDR1 and CDR2: ENHRY and SYGVKD. The CDR3 is 14 residues long.

The chain joins TRBV2 to TRBJ1-4, with D possibly TRBD1 on 6 matching bases. Trimming shortened V by 1 base and J by 8 bases, and 11 bases separated the two germline ends. Germline lookup yields CDR1 SNHLY and CDR2 FYNNEI. The CDR3 totals 14 residues. DNA of the CDR3: TGTGCCAGCAGTGAAGGACCAGGGGTGGAAAAACTGTTTTTT. This sequence encodes CASSEGPGVEKLFF.